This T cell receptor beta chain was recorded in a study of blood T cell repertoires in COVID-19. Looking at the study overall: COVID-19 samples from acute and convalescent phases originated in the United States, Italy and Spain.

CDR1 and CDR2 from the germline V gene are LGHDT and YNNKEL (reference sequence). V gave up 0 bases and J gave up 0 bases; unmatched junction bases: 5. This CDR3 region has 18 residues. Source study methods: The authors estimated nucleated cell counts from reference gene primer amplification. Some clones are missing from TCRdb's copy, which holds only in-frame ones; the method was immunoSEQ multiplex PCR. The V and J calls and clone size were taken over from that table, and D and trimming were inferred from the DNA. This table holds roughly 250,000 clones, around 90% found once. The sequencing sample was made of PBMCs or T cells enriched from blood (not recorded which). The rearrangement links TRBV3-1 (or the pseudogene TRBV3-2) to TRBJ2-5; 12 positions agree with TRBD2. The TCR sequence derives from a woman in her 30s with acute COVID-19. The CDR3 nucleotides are TGTGCCAGCAGCCAAGATCGTCTAGCGGGAGGGTACCAAGAGACCCAGTACTTC. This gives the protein CASSQDRLAGGYQETQYF.